This T cell receptor beta chain was sequenced for a study of blood T cell repertoires in COVID-19 (dated by TCRdb to the early 2020s). Study-wide context: Samples covering the acute and convalescent phases of COVID-19 were provided by collaborators in the United States, Italy and Spain. The material from the prospective study consisted of cDNA or gDNA derived from T cells, B-cell-depleted T cells, or PBMCs. The sample metadata nearly always contained a de-identified subject ID, COVID-19 status, age in years and sex. Where HLA class I and class II types were available, the types were taken from metadata supplied by the sample provider, not from assay-based typing. Subjects who had been exposed to COVID-19, were actively infected with it, or had recovered from it provided the deeply sampled blood TCRbeta repertoires that made up the dataset. The repertoires were made available in a free public database intended to serve as a resource for research on the immune response to SARS-CoV-2. Samples were obtained from the ongoing ImmuneRACE study (first 160 participants) and from about 1,300 subjects provided by 6 global collaborators.

The germline V gene provides CDR1 MGHRA and CDR2 YSYEKL. V is trimmed back by 1 base and J by 5 bases, and the junction contains 4 bases that no gene match accounts for. Measured from the cysteine to the phenylalanine, the CDR3 is 15 residues long. Only the CDR3 portion is preserved as DNA: 45 bases, with reading frame beginning at the first base. Results the study describes overall, beyond this receptor: The amount of clinical and demographic metadata varied by source and participant and was provided uncurated.

For this clone: Its antigen specificity is not known. Qualities for individual bases were not recorded, and no much larger clone is one base off.

One collaborating source in Seattle enrolled patients while the patients were actively infected and followed the patients over time throughout the course of disease. Whole blood was collected in K2EDTA tubes by collaborating institutions according to the institutions' own protocols. For TCRbeta analysis, collaborators shipped samples in one of three forms: frozen whole blood, isolated PBMCs, or DNA extracted from either of those sample types. TCRbeta CDR3 regions were amplified from genomic DNA by means of the immunoSEQ Assay, a bias-controlled multiplex PCR. The source study handled its data this way. Within the assay, amplification of reference gene primers was used to estimate how many nucleated cells each sample contained. To quantify the absolute abundance of each unique TCRbeta CDR3 rearrangement, sequence reads were collapsed and filtered. For each sample, productive Simpson clonality was calculated as the square root of Simpson's diversity index over productive rearrangements. TCRdb's version of the immuneACCESS table is confined to in-frame rearrangements and falls short of the full clone set. An unresolved V gene accounts for under half of the shortfall where checked; the remainder is of unknown origin. V, J and clone size are taken as reported in that table, and D and trimming were inferred from the DNA itself. For this sample there are about 80,000 clones; 65% to 90% appear just once. Clones ranked in the top ten supply roughly 9.1% of the sample.

Sequenced sample: peripheral blood. This chain is built from TRBV4-1 and TRBJ2-2, with 7 bases in between that match TRBD1. This sequence originates from a man over 45 with COVID-19, enrolled during active disease. The CDR3 region reads CASSQGLRGTGELFF. The DNA sequence is given as TGCGCCAGCAGCCAAGGCCTCAGGGGGACCGGGGAGCTGTTTTTT.